This T cell receptor beta chain was captured in a study of T cell responses to AZD1222 COVID-19 vaccine. Germline-derived CDR1 and CDR2 are MNHEY and SVGAGI. The CDR3 length is 12 residues. As for this clone: Its specificity is not known. One end of the junction fails to match germline, which may point to a read error.

Study results and limitations: Repertoires were sampled only after the peak T cell response. Nearly half of spike-specific TCRs reportedly target variant regions that are unmutated in the B.1.351 and B.1.1.7 variants. In a largely white British group with more females than males, clonal diversity was possibly underestimated.

Clones were read by immunoSEQ multiplex PCR, and TCRdb kept only the in-frame ones, dropping some. The sample has 100,000 or so clones, approximately 90% seen once. The source of this sequence is an adult in good health. The sequenced sample was peripheral blood, obtained on day 0 of AZD1222 vaccination. The chain couples TRBV6-5 to TRBJ1-6; the D gene is possibly TRBD1 (5 bases). In DNA, the CDR3 is TGTGCCTGCAGGGATGGTGGGTCACCCCTCCACTTT. Translating it yields CACRDGGSPLHF.